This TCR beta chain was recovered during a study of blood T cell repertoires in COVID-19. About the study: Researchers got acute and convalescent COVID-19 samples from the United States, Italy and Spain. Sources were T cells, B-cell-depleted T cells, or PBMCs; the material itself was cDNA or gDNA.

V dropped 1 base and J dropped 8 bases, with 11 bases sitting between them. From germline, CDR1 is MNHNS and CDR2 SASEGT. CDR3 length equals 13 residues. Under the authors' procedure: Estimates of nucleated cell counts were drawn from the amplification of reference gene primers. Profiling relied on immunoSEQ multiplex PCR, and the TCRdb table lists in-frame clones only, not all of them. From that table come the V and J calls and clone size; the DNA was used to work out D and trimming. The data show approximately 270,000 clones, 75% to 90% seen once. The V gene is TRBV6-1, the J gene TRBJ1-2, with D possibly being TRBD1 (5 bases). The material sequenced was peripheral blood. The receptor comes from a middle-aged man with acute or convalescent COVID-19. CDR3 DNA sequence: TGTGCCAGCAGTGAAGTGGGAGGGGACGGCTACACCTTC. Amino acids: CASSEVGGDGYTF.